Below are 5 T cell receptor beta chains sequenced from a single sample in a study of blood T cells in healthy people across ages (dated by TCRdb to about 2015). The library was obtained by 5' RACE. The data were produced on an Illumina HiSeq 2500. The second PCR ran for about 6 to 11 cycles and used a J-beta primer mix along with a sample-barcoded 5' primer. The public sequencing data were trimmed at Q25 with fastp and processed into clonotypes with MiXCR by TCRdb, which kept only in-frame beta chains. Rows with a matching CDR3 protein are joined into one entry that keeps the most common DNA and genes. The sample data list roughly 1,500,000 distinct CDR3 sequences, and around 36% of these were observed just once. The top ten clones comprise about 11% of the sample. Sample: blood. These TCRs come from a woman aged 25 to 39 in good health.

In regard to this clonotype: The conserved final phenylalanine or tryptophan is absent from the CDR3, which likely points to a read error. The CDR3 loop is CTSSSWTNQETQYS. As DNA, the CDR3 is TGTACCAGCAGTTCCTGGACAAACCAAGAGACCCAGTACTCC. V usage is TRBV27 and J usage is TRBJ2-5; D is perhaps TRBD1 (5 bases). Germline lookup yields CDR1 MNHEY and CDR2 SMNVEV (reference sequence). There are 14 residues in the CDR3.

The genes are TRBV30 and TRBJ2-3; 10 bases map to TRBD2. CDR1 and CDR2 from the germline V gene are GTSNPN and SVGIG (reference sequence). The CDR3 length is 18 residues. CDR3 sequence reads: CASIRVAGGPLFGDTQYF. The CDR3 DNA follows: TGTGCTTCCATCAGGGTAGCGGGGGGCCCTCTATTCGGGGATACGCAGTATTTT.

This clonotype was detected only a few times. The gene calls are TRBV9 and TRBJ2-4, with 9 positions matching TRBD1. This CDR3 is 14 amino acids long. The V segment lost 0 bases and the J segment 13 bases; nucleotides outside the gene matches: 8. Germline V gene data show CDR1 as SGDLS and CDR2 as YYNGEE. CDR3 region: CASSVGTGDWEQYF. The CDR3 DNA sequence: TGTGCCAGCAGCGTAGGGACAGGGGATTGGGAGCAGTACTTC.

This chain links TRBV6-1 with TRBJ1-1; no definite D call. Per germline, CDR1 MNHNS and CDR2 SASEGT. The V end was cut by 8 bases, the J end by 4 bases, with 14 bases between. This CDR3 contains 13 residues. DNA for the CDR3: TGTGCCAGCGCTGACACCCGGAGCACTGAAGCTTTCTTT. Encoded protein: CASADTRSTEAFF.

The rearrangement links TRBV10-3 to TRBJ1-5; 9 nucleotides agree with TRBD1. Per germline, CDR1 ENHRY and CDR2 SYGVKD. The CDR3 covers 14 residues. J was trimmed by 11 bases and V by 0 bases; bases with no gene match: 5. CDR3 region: CAISESEGQGSQHF. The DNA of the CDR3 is TGTGCCATCAGTGAGTCCGAGGGACAGGGTTCCCAGCATTTT.